This T cell receptor beta chain is drawn from a study of OX40 agonist ivuxolimab in advanced cancers. The germline CDR1 and CDR2 sequences are LNHDA and SQIVND (reference sequence). The CDR3 covers 16 residues. V lost 1 base and J lost 6, with 13 bases in between. This clone was recorded a few times. Some clones are missing from TCRdb's copy, which holds only in-frame ones; the method was immunoSEQ multiplex PCR. Here the sample spans about 50,000 clones, about 83% being singletons. The source was CD4+ or CD8+ T cells sorted from blood, collected in a trial of the OX40 agonist ivuxolimab. The sequence came from an adult with an advanced solid tumor such as melanoma, head and neck, liver or kidney cancer. This rearrangement joins TRBV19 to TRBJ1-6, with a weak D call TRBD1 (5 bases). CDR3 amino acids: CASSIAFGTPNSPLHF. As DNA, the CDR3 is TGTGCCAGTAGTATAGCCTTCGGGACCCCTAATTCACCCCTCCACTTT. The whole variable domain, filled in from reference TRBV19 and TRBJ1-6, reads DGGITQSPKYLFRKEGQNVTLSCEQNLNHDAMYWYRQDPGQGLRLIYYSQIVNDFQKGDIAEGYSVSREKKESFPLTVTSAQKNPTAFYLCASSIAFGTPNSPLHFGNGTRLTVT.